This paragraph reports one TCR beta chain. There is no known antigen for this receptor. No clone much larger than this one lies a single base away; base qualities are absent. This sample is part of a study of OX40 agonist ivuxolimab in advanced cancers. As for the study more broadly: Ivuxolimab was a fully human IgG2 agonistic monoclonal antibody targeting the costimulatory receptor OX40 (CD134). Of the approximately 50 dose-escalation patients, hepatocellular carcinoma was present in around 20, melanoma in roughly 15, renal cell carcinoma in 9 and head and neck cancer in 9. The point of sequencing TCRbeta in the periphery was to test whether ivuxolimab changed TCR sequence diversity and drove clonal T-cell expansion. Three dose-escalation patients achieved partial responses, one with hepatocellular carcinoma and two with cutaneous melanoma. Intravenous ivuxolimab was administered to patients every 2 weeks at six dose levels: 0.01, 0.1, 0.3, 1.5, 3 and 10 mg/kg. Patients were allowed to have had prior anti-PD-1, anti-PD-L1 or anti-CTLA-4 therapy, and around 43% of the dose-escalation patients had been treated with checkpoint inhibitors. The monotherapy dose-escalation portion (N of about 49 patients) of the phase I ivuxolimab trial is reported in the paper. The dose-escalation cohort was 82.7% male with a mean age of roughly 62 years, ranging from roughly 23 to 80.

The germline V gene encodes CDR1 LNHNV and CDR2 YYDKDF (reference sequence). The CDR3 sequence holds 16 residues, the cysteine and phenylalanine included. Just the 48-base CDR3 DNA is kept, in frame starting at base 1. V and J are truncated by 0 bases and 0 bases respectively, leaving an intervening sequence of 9 bases. What the study reported, not specific to this receptor: Low levels of normalized T-cell clonal expansion were also shown by some nonresponding patients. Antigen specificity was not determined for the clonally expanded peripheral T cells. At doses from 0.1 to 3.0 mg/kg, clonal expansion was seen in both CD4+ and CD8+ blood T cells between baseline and week 6. After ivuxolimab, more expanded clones were found on average in CD8+ T cells than in CD4+ T cells. In the 0.1-3.0 mg/kg groups, partial responders were among the patients with the lowest normalized peripheral clonal expansion, particularly in CD8+ T cells.

The trial excluded patients who had a history of autoimmune disease or who were on systemic immunosuppression. Peripheral blood for TCR sequencing was collected from all dose cohorts at baseline, on cycle 4 day 1, and on cycle 7 day 1. Samples were obtained from an open-label, multicenter, first-in-human phase I dose-escalation trial of ivuxolimab. The trial enrolled adults with locally advanced or metastatic head and neck squamous cell, hepatocellular, melanoma or renal cell carcinoma. Before TCR sequencing, CD4+ T cells and CD8+ T cells from peripheral blood were sorted into separate populations. For sequencing of the TCRbeta CDR3 region, genomic DNA was extracted from the sorted cells. The immunoSEQ Assay was used for sequencing of TCRbeta CDR3 regions. This immuneACCESS table, as held by TCRdb, lists in-frame sequences with V and J called but not all clones. Of the missing ones, under half trace to an unresolved V gene in checked studies; the others have no known cause. The sample table holds roughly 12,000 clones, of which about 87% were seen once. The ten biggest clones cover 49% of the sample.

This TCR derives from an adult with an advanced solid tumor such as melanoma, head and neck, liver or kidney cancer. This specimen was CD4+ or CD8+ T cells sorted from blood, taken in a trial of the OX40 agonist ivuxolimab. The rearranged segments are TRBV15 and TRBJ2-1; a tentative D match to TRBD1 spans 5 bases. The DNA is as follows: TGTGCCACCAGCAGAGATCGTGGGGCCTCCTACAATGAGCAGTTCTTC. Its translation is CATSRDRGASYNEQFF.